Below, 5 T cell receptor beta chains from the same sample are listed, as sequenced in a study of blood T cell repertoires in COVID-19. The data were produced by immunoSEQ multiplex PCR, yet TCRdb's version contains in-frame clones alone and is incomplete. Of about 33,000 clones detected, about 92% appear once; the ten largest clones hold 0.92%. Material for sequencing was peripheral blood. These receptors all come from a male donor with active COVID-19.

The rearrangement uses TRBV28 and TRBJ2-7; 7 nucleotides line up with TRBD1. CDR3 length equals 13 residues. V was pared by 5 bases and J by 3 bases, with 4 bases of the junction left unmatched. Germline loops: CDR1 MDHEN, CDR2 SYDVKM. This CDR3 reads CASSGDSYYEQYF. The CDR3 region has the DNA TGTGCCAGCAGTGGGGACAGCTACTACGAGCAGTACTTC.

The CDR3 sequence is CASSLSGGAGNTIYF. The CDR3 DNA is TGTGCCAGCAGTTTATCTGGGGGCGCGGGAAACACCATATATTTT. The V call is TRBV27, the J call TRBJ1-3, with D maybe TRBD1 (6 bases). V lost 0 bases and J lost 4, with 10 bases in between. CDR1 MNHEY and CDR2 SMNVEV come from the germline V gene (reference sequence). This CDR3 has 15 residues.

This chain joins TRBV19 and TRBJ1-1, with TRBD1 identical over 8 bases. CDR1 LNHDA and CDR2 SQIVND come from the germline V gene (reference sequence). The CDR3 loop spans 16 amino acids. Germline trimming cut 4 bases from V and 0 bases from J; bases unmatched to any gene: 7. This CDR3 is CASSTPAGGLNTEAFF. CDR3 nucleotides: TGTGCCAGTAGTACCCCGGCAGGGGGCTTGAACACTGAAGCTTTCTTT.

J is TRBJ2-3 and V is TRBV9; TRBD1 matches at 7 bases. J gave up 4 bases and V 4 bases, and 9 bases lay outside the gene matches. CDR3 size: 15 residues. Germline CDR1 is SGDLS and CDR2 is YYNGEE. CDR3 in DNA: TGTGCCAGCAGCCCCCGACAGGGACGCTCAGATACGCAGTATTTT. It encodes CASSPRQGRSDTQYF.

This chain joins TRBV25-1 and TRBJ1-3, with D uncertain. The V gene's germline CDR1 is MGHDK and CDR2 SYGVNS. The V and J ends lost 6 bases and 4 bases respectively, with 7 bases between them. The CDR3 runs 12 residues. This chain's CDR3 is CASSFQGNTIYF. DNA for the CDR3: TGTGCCAGCAGCTTTCAGGGAAACACCATATATTTT.